This T cell receptor beta chain was captured by sequencing in a study of CD4+ T cells in melanoma. Study findings and constraints: Reportedly, melanoma neoantigen-specific CD4+ T cells showed varied differentiation states.

Generated by immunoSEQ multiplex PCR, the TCRdb table keeps only in-frame clones and is missing some. The data show 7,500 to 10,000 clones, 69% seen once. The table lists this clone with a few counts. The antigen remains unidentified. This CDR3 contains 15 residues. V dropped 5 bases and J dropped 4; count of bases not matched to a gene: 4. Germline CDR1 MNHNS, CDR2 SASEGT. The origin of this receptor is a human donor with melanoma. What was sequenced was peripheral blood. The rearrangement links TRBV6-1 to TRBJ2-1; 11 bases are a match to TRBD1. Here the CDR3 reads CASSSGTGGYNEQFF. The CDR3 DNA follows: TGTGCCAGCAGTTCCGGGACAGGGGGTTACAATGAGCAGTTCTTC.